This section outlines one TCR beta chain sequence together with its context. The data belong to a study of shared clonotypes between healthy human individuals. The table came from immunoSEQ multiplex PCR; TCRdb's copy has only in-frame clones and leaves some out. The sample yields under 600,000 clones, around 78% seen once. The CDR3 loop spans 16 amino acids. The germline V gene encodes CDR1 MGHRA and CDR2 YSYEKL. Trimming at V came to 2 bases and at J to 5 bases, leaving 8 bases not matched to a gene. The TCR sequence derives from a woman between 40 and 50 years old in good health. Some clones in this sample may be carry-over from other donors' samples. The V and J genes are TRBV4-1 and TRBJ2-1; 8 bases align to TRBD2. Sequencing used PBMCs. CDR3 amino acids: CASSQFAGGVHNEQFF. CDR3 in DNA: TGCGCCAGCAGCCAATTTGCGGGGGGTGTCCACAATGAGCAGTTCTTC.